This T cell receptor beta chain stems from a study of blood T cell repertoires in COVID-19. Study-wide background: The United States, Italy and Spain were the sources of the acute and convalescent COVID-19 samples. PBMCs, B-cell-depleted T cells, or T cells provided the cDNA or gDNA that made up the material.

The germline V gene encodes CDR1 LNHDA and CDR2 SQIVND (reference sequence). This CDR3 region has 14 residues. The V end was cut by 7 bases, the J end by 8 bases, with 15 bases between. As processed by the authors: Amplifying reference gene primers gave estimates of nucleated cell counts. Clones were read by immunoSEQ multiplex PCR, and TCRdb kept only the in-frame ones, dropping some. V and J calls and clone size are copied from that table; D and trimming were computed from the DNA. The sample records about 110,000 clones, more than 70% being singletons. This sequence joins TRBV19 and TRBJ1-6; D is possibly TRBD1 (6 bases). Sequences were obtained from peripheral blood. This TCR was sampled from a man between 45 and 60 years old with active or convalescent COVID-19. The CDR3, as DNA: TGTGCCAGTACCATACAGGGTGGGGATTCACCCCTCCACTTT. This encodes CASTIQGGDSPLHF.